This TCR beta chain was sequenced during a study of blood T cell repertoires in COVID-19. This CDR3 has 12 amino acids. The germline V and J ends were trimmed by 3 bases and 4 bases, with 10 bases remaining between them. Germline CDR1 and CDR2: DFQATT and SNEGSKA (reference sequence). The method was immunoSEQ multiplex PCR; TCRdb's version includes in-frame clones alone and lacks a portion of them. The sample contains tens of thousands of clones, around four fifths of which appear only once. The source of this sequence is a human donor in a cohort sampled during active COVID-19. This sequence joins TRBV20-1 and TRBJ2-7, with D possibly matching TRBD2 (5 bases). The sequencing input was peripheral blood. CDR3 bases: TGCAGTGCTAGTGTCGCGGGTTACGAGCAGTACTTC. Translation gives CSASVAGYEQYF.